This T cell receptor (beta chain) was recovered during a study of early T cells in non-severe SARS-CoV-2 infection (dated by TCRdb to the early 2020s). Study-wide context: Because TCR sequencing relied on bulk RNA taken from unsorted whole blood, pairing of alpha and beta chains was not possible. The full study reports these points: VDJdb matching was skewed toward anti-spike CD8 responses and likely underestimated virus-specific expansions by missing private and CD4 specificities.

This clonotype turned up a few times. No antigen is known for it. No base quality information exists; no much larger clone differs at one position. Library preparation used 5' RACE. The sample was run on a NextSeq 500. The TCR library protocol attached unique molecular identifiers to individual cDNA molecules to correct for sequencing error and PCR bias. Sequencing covered both TCR alpha and beta chains, and within each sample the abundances of alpha and beta sequences were tightly co-correlated. In the source study's methods: Decombinator V4 was used to annotate TCR sequences for V gene, J gene and CDR3. Expanded TCRs were defined as changing significantly between any two time points under a Poisson model with p below 0.0001. TCR abundances were normalised to the total number of TCRs sequenced per sample and expressed as counts per million. A search of VDJdb, accessed on 1 November 2021, was run for TCRs annotated to CMV, EBV and SARS-CoV-2, with TCRs annotated for multiple antigens excluded. The public sequencing data were trimmed at Q25 with fastp and processed into clonotypes with MiXCR by TCRdb, which kept only in-frame beta chains. Every CDR3 protein is listed once, alongside the most common genes and DNA of its rows. The authors' filters were not applied to this entry. Recorded for this sample are some 77,000 distinct CDR3 sequences; about a sixth of them occurred a single time. The ten top clones hold less than 3.5% of the sample.

The study was a case-control design nested within a healthcare worker cohort in London, UK, with weekly nasopharyngeal swab PCR tests and blood sampling. Healthcare workers were recruited during the week of the UK lockdown, between 23 and 31 March 2020, and followed weekly for up to roughly 15 weeks. Sequenced input: whole blood. The source of this sequence is an adult who was a healthcare worker with PCR-confirmed SARS-CoV-2 infection or an uninfected control (not recorded which).

The CDR3 sequence is CASSPDLSATNEKLFF. The base sequence is TGTGCCAGCAGCCCGGATCTTTCTGCAACTAATGAAAAACTGTTTTTT. The chain links TRBV5-5 with TRBJ1-4; the D gene assignment is ambiguous. V is pared back by 4 bases and J by 0 bases, with 13 bases lying between the germline termini. The germline V gene (reference sequence) gives CDR1 as SGHKS and CDR2 as YYEKEE. The CDR3 sequence holds 16 residues, the cysteine and phenylalanine included. CDR3 DNA is the only sequence kept; it has 48 bases, read in frame from the first base.